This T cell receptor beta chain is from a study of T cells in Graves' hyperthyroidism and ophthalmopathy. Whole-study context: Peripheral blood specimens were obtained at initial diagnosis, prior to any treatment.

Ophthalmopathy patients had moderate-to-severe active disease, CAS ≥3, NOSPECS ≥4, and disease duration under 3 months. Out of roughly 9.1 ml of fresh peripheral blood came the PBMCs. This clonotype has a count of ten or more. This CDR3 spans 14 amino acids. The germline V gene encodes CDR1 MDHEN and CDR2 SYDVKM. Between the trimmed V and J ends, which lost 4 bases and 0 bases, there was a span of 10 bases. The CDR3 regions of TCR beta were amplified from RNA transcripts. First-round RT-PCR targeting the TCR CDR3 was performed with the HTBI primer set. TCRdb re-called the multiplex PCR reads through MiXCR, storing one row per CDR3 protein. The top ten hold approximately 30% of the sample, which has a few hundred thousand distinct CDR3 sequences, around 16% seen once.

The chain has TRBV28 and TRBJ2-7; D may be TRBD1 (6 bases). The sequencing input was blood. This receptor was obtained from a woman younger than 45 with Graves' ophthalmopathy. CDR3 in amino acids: CASSWGTPSYEQYF. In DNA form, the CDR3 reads TGTGCCAGCAGTTGGGGGACACCCTCCTACGAGCAGTACTTC.